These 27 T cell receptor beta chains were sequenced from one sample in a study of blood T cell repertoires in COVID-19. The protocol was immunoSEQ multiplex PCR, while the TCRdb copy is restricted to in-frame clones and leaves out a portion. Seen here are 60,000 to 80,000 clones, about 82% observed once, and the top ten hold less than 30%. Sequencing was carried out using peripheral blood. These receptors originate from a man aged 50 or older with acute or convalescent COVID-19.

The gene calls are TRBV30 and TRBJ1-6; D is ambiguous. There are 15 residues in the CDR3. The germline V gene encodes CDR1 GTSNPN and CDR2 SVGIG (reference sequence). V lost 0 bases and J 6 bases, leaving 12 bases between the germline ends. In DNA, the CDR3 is TGTGCCTGGAGTGTACGTTGGCCATCTAATTCACCCCTCCACTTT. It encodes CAWSVRWPSNSPLHF.

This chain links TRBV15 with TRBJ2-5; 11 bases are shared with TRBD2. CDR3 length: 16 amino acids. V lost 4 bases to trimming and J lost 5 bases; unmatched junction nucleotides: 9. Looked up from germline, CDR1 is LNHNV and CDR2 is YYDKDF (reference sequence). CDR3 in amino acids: CATSKSLAGGTETQYF. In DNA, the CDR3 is TGTGCCACCAGCAAAAGTCTAGCGGGGGGTACGGAGACCCAGTACTTC. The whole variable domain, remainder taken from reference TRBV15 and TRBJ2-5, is DAMVIQNPRYQVTQFGKPVTLSCSQTLNHNVMYWYQQKSSQAPKLLFHYYDKDFNNEADTPDNFQSRRPNTSFCFLDIRSPGLGDTAMYLCATSKSLAGGTETQYFGPGTRLLVL.

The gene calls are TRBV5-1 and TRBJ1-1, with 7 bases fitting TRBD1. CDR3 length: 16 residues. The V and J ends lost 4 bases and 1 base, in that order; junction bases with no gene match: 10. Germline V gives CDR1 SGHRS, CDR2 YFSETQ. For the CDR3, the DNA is TGCGCCAGCAGCCTCCTCTTACAGGGGACGAACACTGAAGCTTTCTTT. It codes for CASSLLLQGTNTEAFF.

The CDR3 region has the DNA TGTGCCACCAGTGAGGGGACTAGCGGGGGTAGTGAGACCCAGTACTTC. As protein: CATSEGTSGGSETQYF. The chain couples TRBV24-1 to TRBJ2-5, with TRBD2 matching over 14 bases. Germline V CDR1 and CDR2: KGHDR, SFDVKD. Trimming took 4 bases from V and 5 from J; bases not matched to a gene: 5. This CDR3 has 16 residues.

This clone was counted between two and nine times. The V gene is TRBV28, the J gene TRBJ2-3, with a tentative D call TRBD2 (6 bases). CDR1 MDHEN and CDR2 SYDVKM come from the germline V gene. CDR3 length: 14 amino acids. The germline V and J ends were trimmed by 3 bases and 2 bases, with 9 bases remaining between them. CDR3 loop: CASSFLLATDTQYF. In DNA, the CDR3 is TGTGCCAGCAGTTTCTTACTAGCCACAGATACGCAGTATTTT.

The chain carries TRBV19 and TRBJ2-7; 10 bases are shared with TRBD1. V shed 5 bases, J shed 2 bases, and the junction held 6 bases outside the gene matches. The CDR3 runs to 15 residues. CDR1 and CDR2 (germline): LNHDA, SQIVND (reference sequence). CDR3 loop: CASSEDRGGTYEQYF. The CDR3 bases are TGTGCCAGTAGTGAGGACAGGGGGGGCACCTACGAGCAGTACTTC. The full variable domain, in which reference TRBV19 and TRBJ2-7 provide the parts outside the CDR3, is DGGITQSPKYLFRKEGQNVTLSCEQNLNHDAMYWYRQDPGQGLRLIYYSQIVNDFQKGDIAEGYSVSREKKESFPLTVTSAQKNPTAFYLCASSEDRGGTYEQYFGPGTRLTVT.

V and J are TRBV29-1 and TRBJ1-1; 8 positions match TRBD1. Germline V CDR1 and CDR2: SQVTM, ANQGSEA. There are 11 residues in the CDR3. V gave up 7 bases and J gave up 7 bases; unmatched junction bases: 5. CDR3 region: CSGTDRGEAFF. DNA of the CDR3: TGCAGCGGGACCGACAGGGGTGAAGCTTTCTTT.

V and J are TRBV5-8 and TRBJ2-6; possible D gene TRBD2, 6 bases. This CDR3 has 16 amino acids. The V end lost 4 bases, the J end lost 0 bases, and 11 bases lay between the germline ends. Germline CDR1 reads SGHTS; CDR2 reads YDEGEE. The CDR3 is CASSRIGSSGANVLTF. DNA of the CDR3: TGTGCCAGCAGCCGCATCGGGAGCTCTGGGGCCAACGTCCTGACTTTC.

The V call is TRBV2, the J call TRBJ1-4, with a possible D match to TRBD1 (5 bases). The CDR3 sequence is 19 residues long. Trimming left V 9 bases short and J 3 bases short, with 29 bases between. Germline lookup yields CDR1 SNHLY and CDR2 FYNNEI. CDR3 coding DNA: TGTGCCAGGAGCAGGGTTTCGACCCCTAGAAGTAGGGCTAATGAAAAACTGTTTTTT. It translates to CARSRVSTPRSRANEKLFF. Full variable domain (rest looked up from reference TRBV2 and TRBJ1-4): EPEVTQTPSHQVTQMGQEVILRCVPISNHLYFYWYRQILGQKVEFLVSFYNNEISEKSEIFDDQFSVERPDGSNFTLKIRSTKLEDSAMYFCARSRVSTPRSRANEKLFFGSGTQLSVL.

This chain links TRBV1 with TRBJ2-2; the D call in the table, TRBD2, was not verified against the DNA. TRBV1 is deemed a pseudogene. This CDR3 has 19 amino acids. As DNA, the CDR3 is TGCACCAGCAGCCAAGAAGGTCTAGCGGGGGGGCGGTGGACCGGGGAGCTGTTTTTT. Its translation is CTSSQEGLAGGRWTGELFF.

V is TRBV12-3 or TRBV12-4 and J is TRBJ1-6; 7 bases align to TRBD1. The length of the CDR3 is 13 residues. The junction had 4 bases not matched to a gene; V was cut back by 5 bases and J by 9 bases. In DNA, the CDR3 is TGTGCCAGCAGTAAGACAGGGTTTTCACCCCTCCACTTT. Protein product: CASSKTGFSPLHF.

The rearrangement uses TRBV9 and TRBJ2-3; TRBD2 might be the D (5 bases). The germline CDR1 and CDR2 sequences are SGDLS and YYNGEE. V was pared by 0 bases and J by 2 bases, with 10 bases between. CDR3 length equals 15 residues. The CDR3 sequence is CASSVEGLYTDTQYF. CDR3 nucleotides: TGTGCCAGCAGCGTAGAAGGACTTTACACAGATACGCAGTATTTT.

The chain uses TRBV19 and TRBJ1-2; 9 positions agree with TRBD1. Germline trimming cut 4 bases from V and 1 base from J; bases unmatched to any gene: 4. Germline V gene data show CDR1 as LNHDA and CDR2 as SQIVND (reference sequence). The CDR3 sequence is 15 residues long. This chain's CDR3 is CASSRGTGSNYGYTF. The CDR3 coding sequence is TGTGCCAGTAGTAGGGGGACAGGGAGTAACTATGGCTACACCTTC.

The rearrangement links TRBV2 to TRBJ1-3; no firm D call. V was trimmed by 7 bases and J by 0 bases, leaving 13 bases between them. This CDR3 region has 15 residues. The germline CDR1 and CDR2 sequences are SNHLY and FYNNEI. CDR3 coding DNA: TGTGCCAGCATTGGCCCTCGGGACTCTGGAAACACCATATATTTT. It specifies CASIGPRDSGNTIYF.

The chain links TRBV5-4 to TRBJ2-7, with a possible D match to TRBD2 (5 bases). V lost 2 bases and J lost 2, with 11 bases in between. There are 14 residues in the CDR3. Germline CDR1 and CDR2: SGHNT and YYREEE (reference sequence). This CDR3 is CASSLGGSAYEQYF. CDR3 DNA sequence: TGTGCCAGCAGCTTAGGCGGGTCCGCCTACGAGCAGTACTTC.

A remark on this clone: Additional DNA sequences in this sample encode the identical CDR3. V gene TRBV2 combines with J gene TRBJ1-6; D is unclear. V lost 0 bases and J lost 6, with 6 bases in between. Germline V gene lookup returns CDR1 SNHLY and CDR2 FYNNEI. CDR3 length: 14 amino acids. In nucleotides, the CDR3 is TGTGCCAGCAGTGAAGCTCGGGTTAATTCACCCCTCCACTTT. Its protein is CASSEARVNSPLHF. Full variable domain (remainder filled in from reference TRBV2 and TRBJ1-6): EPEVTQTPSHQVTQMGQEVILRCVPISNHLYFYWYRQILGQKVEFLVSFYNNEISEKSEIFDDQFSVERPDGSNFTLKIRSTKLEDSAMYFCASSEARVNSPLHFGNGTRLTVT.

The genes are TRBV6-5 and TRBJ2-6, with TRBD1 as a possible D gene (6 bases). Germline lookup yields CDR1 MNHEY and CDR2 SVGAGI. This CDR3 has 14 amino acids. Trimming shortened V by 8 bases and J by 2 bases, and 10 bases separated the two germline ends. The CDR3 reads CASQQGAGANVLTF. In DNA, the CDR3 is TGTGCCAGCCAACAGGGCGCTGGGGCCAACGTCCTGACTTTC.

The CDR3 DNA is TGTGCCAGCAGCCTTATCGACAGGGCCCAAGAGACCCAGTACTTC. Its protein product is CASSLIDRAQETQYF. The chain uses TRBV13 and TRBJ2-5, with 7 bases that match TRBD1. The CDR3 loop spans 15 amino acids. Per germline, CDR1 PRHDT and CDR2 FYEKMQ (reference sequence). With 5 bases clipped from V and 1 base from J, the junction kept 7 bases outside the gene matches.

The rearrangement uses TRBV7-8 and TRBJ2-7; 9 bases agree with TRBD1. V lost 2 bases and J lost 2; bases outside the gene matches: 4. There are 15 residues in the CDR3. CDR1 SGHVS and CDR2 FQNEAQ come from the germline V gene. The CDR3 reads CASSLMGQGPYEQYV. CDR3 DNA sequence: TGTGCCAGCAGCTTAATGGGACAGGGCCCCTACGAGCAGTACGTC.

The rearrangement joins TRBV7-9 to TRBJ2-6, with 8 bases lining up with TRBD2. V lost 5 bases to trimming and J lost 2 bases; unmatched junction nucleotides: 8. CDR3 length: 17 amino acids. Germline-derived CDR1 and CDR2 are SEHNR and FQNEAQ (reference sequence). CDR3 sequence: CASSPPTGRAGANVLTF. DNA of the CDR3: TGTGCCAGCAGCCCCCCAACCGGGAGGGCTGGGGCCAACGTCCTGACTTTC.

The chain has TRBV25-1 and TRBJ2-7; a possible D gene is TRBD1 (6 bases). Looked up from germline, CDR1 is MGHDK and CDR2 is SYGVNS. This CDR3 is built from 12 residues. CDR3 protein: CVEAGTPYEQYV. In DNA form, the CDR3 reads TGTGTTGAAGCCGGGACACCCTACGAGCAGTACGTC.

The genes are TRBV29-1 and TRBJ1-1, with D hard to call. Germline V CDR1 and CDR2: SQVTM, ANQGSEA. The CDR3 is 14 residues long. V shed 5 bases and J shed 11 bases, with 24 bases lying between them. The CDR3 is CSVPKGGKSSSAFF. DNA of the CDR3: TGCAGCGTTCCTAAGGGCGGGAAGTCGTCGAGCGCTTTCTTT. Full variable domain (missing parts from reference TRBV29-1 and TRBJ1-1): SAVISQKPSRDICQRGTSLTIQCQVDSQVTMMFWYRQQPGQSLTLIATANQGSEATYESGFVIDKFPISRPNLTFSTLTVSNMSPEDSSIYLCSVPKGGKSSSAFFGQGTRLTVV.

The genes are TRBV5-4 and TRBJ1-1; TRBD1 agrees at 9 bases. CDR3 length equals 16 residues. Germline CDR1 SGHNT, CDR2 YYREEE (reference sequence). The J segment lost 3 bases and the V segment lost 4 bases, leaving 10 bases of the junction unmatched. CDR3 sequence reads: CASSQGTGLVDTEAFF. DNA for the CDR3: TGTGCCAGCAGCCAGGGGACAGGGCTGGTGGACACTGAAGCTTTCTTT.

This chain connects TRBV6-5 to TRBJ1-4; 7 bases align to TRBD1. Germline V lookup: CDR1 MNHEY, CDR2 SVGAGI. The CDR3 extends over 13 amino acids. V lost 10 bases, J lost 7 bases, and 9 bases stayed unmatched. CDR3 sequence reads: CATATGWAEKLFF. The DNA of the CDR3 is TGTGCCACCGCGACAGGGTGGGCTGAAAAACTGTTTTTT.

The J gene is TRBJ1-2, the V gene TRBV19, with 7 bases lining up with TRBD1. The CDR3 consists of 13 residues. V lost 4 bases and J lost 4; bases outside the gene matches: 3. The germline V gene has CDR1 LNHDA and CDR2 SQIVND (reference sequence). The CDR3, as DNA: TGTGCCAGTAGTAGGGGGACAGCCTATGGCTACACCTTC. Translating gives CASSRGTAYGYTF.

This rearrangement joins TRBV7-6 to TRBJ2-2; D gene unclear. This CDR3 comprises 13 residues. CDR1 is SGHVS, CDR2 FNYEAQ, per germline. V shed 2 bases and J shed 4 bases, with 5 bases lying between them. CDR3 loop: CASSLRATGELFF. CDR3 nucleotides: TGTGCCAGCAGCTTAAGAGCCACCGGGGAGCTGTTTTTT.

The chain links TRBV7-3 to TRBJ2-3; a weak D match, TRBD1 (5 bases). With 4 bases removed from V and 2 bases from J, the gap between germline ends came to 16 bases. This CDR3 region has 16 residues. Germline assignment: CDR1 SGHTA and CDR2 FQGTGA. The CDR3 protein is CASSSRAGTDTDTQYF. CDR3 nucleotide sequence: TGTGCCAGCAGCTCCAGGGCAGGAACTGACACAGATACGCAGTATTTT.